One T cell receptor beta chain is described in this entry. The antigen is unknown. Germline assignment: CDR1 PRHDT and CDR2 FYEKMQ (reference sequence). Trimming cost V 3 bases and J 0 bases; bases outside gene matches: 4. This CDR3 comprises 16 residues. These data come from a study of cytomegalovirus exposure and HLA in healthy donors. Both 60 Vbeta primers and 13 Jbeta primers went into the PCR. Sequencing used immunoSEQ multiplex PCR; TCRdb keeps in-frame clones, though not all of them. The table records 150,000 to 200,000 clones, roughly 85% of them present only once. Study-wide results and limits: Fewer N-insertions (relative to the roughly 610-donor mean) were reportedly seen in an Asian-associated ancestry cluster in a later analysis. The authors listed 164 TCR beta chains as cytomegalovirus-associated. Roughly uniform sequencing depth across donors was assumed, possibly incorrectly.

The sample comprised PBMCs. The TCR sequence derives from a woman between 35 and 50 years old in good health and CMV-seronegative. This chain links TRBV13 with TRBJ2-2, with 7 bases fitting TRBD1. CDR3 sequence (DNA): TGTGCCAGCAGCTTTACAGGGGCGCCGAACACCGGGGAGCTGTTTTTT. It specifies CASSFTGAPNTGELFF.